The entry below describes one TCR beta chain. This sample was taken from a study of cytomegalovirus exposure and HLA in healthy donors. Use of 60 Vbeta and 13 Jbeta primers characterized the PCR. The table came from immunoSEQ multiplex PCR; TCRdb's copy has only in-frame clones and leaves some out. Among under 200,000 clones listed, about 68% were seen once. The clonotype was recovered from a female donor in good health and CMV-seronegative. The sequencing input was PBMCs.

The CDR3 loop reads CASADRLSGANVLTF. The CDR3 DNA reads as TGTGCCAGCGCAGACAGGCTCTCTGGGGCCAACGTCCTGACTTTC. This chain links TRBV2 with TRBJ2-6; D may be TRBD1 (6 bases). The germline V and J ends were trimmed by 8 bases and 0 bases, with 11 bases remaining between them. Germline V CDR1 and CDR2: SNHLY, FYNNEI. This CDR3 has 15 residues.